These 10 T cell receptor beta chains were all obtained from the same sample, sequenced in a study of response to subunit inactivated influenza vaccine. TCRdb re-derived calls from the RT-PCR reads in MiXCR, one entry per CDR3 protein. Of approximately 700,000 distinct CDR3 sequences in the sample, approximately 15% are singletons; the top ten hold approximately 10%. This sample comprised PBMCs from blood, obtained approximately 12 days after vaccination. Every receptor here comes from a man in his forties or fifties who received an inactivated influenza vaccine.

This clonotype was observed a few times. The chain combines TRBV24-1 with TRBJ2-5; the match to TRBD1 covers 9 bases. The CDR3 contains 16 residues. Germline V gene lookup returns CDR1 KGHDR and CDR2 SFDVKD. The V segment lost 4 bases and the J segment 5 bases; nucleotides outside the gene matches: 10. CDR3 sequence (DNA): TGTGCCACCAGTGAGGGGGGGACAGGGACGGGGGAGACCCAGTACTTC. This sequence encodes CATSEGGTGTGETQYF.

The chain joins TRBV4-3 to TRBJ2-5, with D possibly being TRBD2 (6 bases). Germline V gene lookup returns CDR1 LGHNA and CDR2 YSLEER. V was clipped by 1 base and J by 5 bases, with 20 bases between them. There are 17 residues in the CDR3. The CDR3 coding sequence is TGCGCCAGCAGCCAAGGGGCTCCGGGGGTGCAGTGGGAGACCCAGTACTTC. Encoded protein: CASSQGAPGVQWETQYF.

This clonotype was detected a few times. The chain joins TRBV12-3 or TRBV12-4 to TRBJ2-2; D is possibly TRBD1 or TRBD2 (5 bases each). V lost 1 base, J lost 0 bases, and 6 bases lay in between. This CDR3 has 15 residues. CDR3: CASSLVGPNTGELFF. The CDR3 DNA sequence: TGTGCCAGCAGTTTAGTGGGACCGAACACCGGGGAGCTGTTTTTT.

The chain combines TRBV6-5 with TRBJ1-6; possible D gene TRBD1, 5 bases. Germline CDR1 and CDR2: MNHEY and SVGAGI. The length of the CDR3 is 15 residues. Trimming removed 2 bases at V and 8 bases at J, with 13 bases between. CDR3 sequence: CASSYGRRGDSPLHF. DNA for the CDR3: TGTGCCAGCAGTTACGGGCGTCGGGGGGATTCACCCCTCCACTTT.

The gene calls are TRBV27 and TRBJ2-1; maybe TRBD2 (7 bases). Germline V gives CDR1 MNHEY, CDR2 SMNVEV (reference sequence). The CDR3 contains 15 residues. V shed 8 bases and J shed 7 bases, with 21 bases lying between them. In nucleotides, the CDR3 is TGTGCCAGCTGGGACCTACTAGGGGGAGGGAATGAGCAGTTCTTC. It codes for CASWDLLGGGNEQFF.

The chain has TRBV20-1 and TRBJ2-7, with D perhaps TRBD1 or TRBD2 (7 bases each). The germline V gene encodes CDR1 DFQATT and CDR2 SNEGSKA (reference sequence). CDR3 length: 15 amino acids. The V end was cut by 1 base, the J end by 1 base, with 14 bases between. The CDR3 nucleotides are TGCAGTGCTAGAGGAGGGGAGGGGGCGTCCTACGAGCAGTACTTC. As protein: CSARGGEGASYEQYF.

The V gene is TRBV20-1, the J gene TRBJ2-7, with a weak D call TRBD2 (6 bases). CDR1 is DFQATT, CDR2 SNEGSKA, per germline (reference sequence). The CDR3 runs to 13 residues. V was clipped by 5 bases and J by 5 bases, with 16 bases between them. The CDR3 DNA follows: TGCAGTGCTGGGGGGTACGCCGATCACGAGCAGTACTTC. Translating it yields CSAGGYADHEQYF.

This clonotype showed up just a few times. DNA of the CDR3: TGTGCCAGCAGCTTATCGGGCAGGGGATGGAACACTGAAGCTTTCTTT. Its translation is CASSLSGRGWNTEAFF. V and J are TRBV7-2 and TRBJ1-1; possible D gene TRBD1, 6 bases. The V and J ends lost 2 bases and 1 base respectively, with 14 bases between them. CDR3 length equals 16 residues. Germline CDR1 is SGHTA and CDR2 is FQGNSA.

Only a few counts were recorded for this clonotype. This rearrangement joins TRBV20-1 to TRBJ2-3; 10 nucleotides line up with TRBD2. V lost 3 bases to trimming and J lost 2 bases; unmatched junction nucleotides: 5. The CDR3 extends over 15 amino acids. Germline CDR1 DFQATT, CDR2 SNEGSKA (reference sequence). CDR3 coding DNA: TGCAGTGCTAGTCCTAGCGGGGGTTACACAGATACGCAGTATTTT. Translating it yields CSASPSGGYTDTQYF.

This clonotype appeared a few times. This chain uses TRBV12-3 or TRBV12-4 with TRBJ2-5, with D possibly TRBD1 on 6 matching bases. The CDR3 totals 14 residues. V gave up 5 bases and J gave up 1 base, with 11 bases separating them. CDR3 sequence: CASSIEGVQETQYF. CDR3 DNA sequence: TGTGCCAGCAGTATCGAGGGGGTCCAAGAGACCCAGTACTTC.